Listed below are T cell receptor beta chains from one sample, sequenced in a study of PD-1 blockade in classical Hodgkin lymphoma. Libraries were prepared by immunoSEQ multiplex PCR; TCRdb keeps only in-frame clonotypes and omits some of them. The sample has almost 2,000 clones; around four fifths are singletons. The source was CD4+ T cells from blood, collected before the fourth cycle of nivolumab. Receptors originate from a human donor with classical Hodgkin lymphoma. Each CDR3 is given with its conserved first and last residue. D genes are given only for firm matches. Rows give clone size only sometimes, using once, few, many, or a class for an expanded clone.

v_call	d_call	clone_size	j_call	cdr3_nt	cdr3_aa
TRBV30	TRBD2	-	TRBJ2-1	TGTGCCTGGAGTGTCAGGACTAGCGGCTACAATGAGCAGTTCTTC	CAWSVRTSGYNEQFF
TRBV20-1	-	-	TRBJ1-1	TGCAGTGCAGGGAGGGAAACTGAAGCTTTCTTT	CSAGRETEAFF
TRBV4-2	TRBD2	-	TRBJ2-3	TGTGCCAGCAGCCAAGTAGGTAGCGGGTTTGGCGCAGATACGCAGTATTTT	CASSQVGSGFGADTQYF
TRBV30	TRBD1	-	TRBJ1-4	TGTGCAGAAGGGGCCGGACAGGGAAGTGAAAAACTGTTTTTT	CAEGAGQGSEKLFF
TRBV19	TRBD2	-	TRBJ2-7	TGTGCCAGACTAGCGGGGTCTTTGTGTGAGCAGTACTTC	CARLAGSLCEQYF
TRBV5-1	TRBD2	once	TRBJ2-7	TGCGCCAGCAGCTTAGCGGGGTTCTACGAGCAGTACTTC	CASSLAGFYEQYF
TRBV12-5	-	-	TRBJ2-2	TGTGCTAGTGGTGTGGGGGCGGGCCGGGAGCTGTTTTTT	CASGVGAGRELFF
TRBV11-2	-	-	TRBJ2-1	TGTGCCAGCAGCTCAAACAGGGTACTAGAGCAGTTCTTC	CASSSNRVLEQFF
TRBV7-9	-	-	TRBJ2-7	TGTGCCAGCAGCCCGTCGGGCTCCTACGAGCAGTACTTC	CASSPSGSYEQYF
TRBV12-5	-	once	TRBJ2-2	TGTGCTAGTGGTTTAGACGGGGTGGGGGTGAACACCGGGGAGCTGTTTTTT	CASGLDGVGVNTGELFF
TRBV10-1	-	-	TRBJ1-1	TGCGCCAGCAGCCTGACCCGGGAACTAAACACTGAAGCTTTCTTT	CASSLTRELNTEAFF
TRBV6-6	TRBD2	-	TRBJ2-1	TGTGCCAGCACCGAACGGGGACTAACCTACAATGAGCAGTTCTTC	CASTERGLTYNEQFF
TRBV14	-	-	TRBJ2-5	TGTGCCAGCAGCCAACCCGGGGCTAGACAAGAGACCCAGTACTTC	CASSQPGARQETQYF
TRBV6-6	-	few	TRBJ1-2	TGTGCCAGCAGTTACGGCTTCGTGGGGAGCTATGGCTACACCTTC	CASSYGFVGSYGYTF
TRBV19	-	-	TRBJ2-7	TGTGCCAGTGGGGGGCGGAGCGGACAGCGCGGCGAGCAGTACTTC	CASGGRSGQRGEQYF
TRBV9	-	-	TRBJ1-4	TGTGCCAGCAGCGTAGCTGAAGGCATTGATTACCTTAATGAAAAACTGTTTTTT	CASSVAEGIDYLNEKLFF
TRBV5-5	TRBD1	-	TRBJ1-2	TGTGCCAGCAGCACCCTTCCCGGGACAGGGGGTAACTATGGCTACACCTTC	CASSTLPGTGGNYGYTF
TRBV6-5	-	-	TRBJ2-7	TGTGCCAGCAGTGACCGGCAGACCTACGAGCAGTACTTC	CASSDRQTYEQYF
TRBV28	-	-	TRBJ1-5	TGTGCCAGCAGTTTATGGGGGTACAATCAGCCCCAGCATTTT	CASSLWGYNQPQHF
TRBV7-9	-	-	TRBJ2-7	TGTGCCAGCAGCCCTTACTCCGCCGGCTCTCCCTACGAGCAGTACTTC	CASSPYSAGSPYEQYF
TRBV19	TRBD2	-	TRBJ2-7	TGTGCCAGTAGTATAGGACTAGCGGGAGGGACCCACGAGCAGTACTTC	CASSIGLAGGTHEQYF
TRBV7-2	-	few	TRBJ2-7	TGTGCCAGCAGAACTGCCTACGAGCAGTACTTC	CASRTAYEQYF
TRBV19	-	-	TRBJ2-3	TGTGCCAGTAGTATAGATCGTGGGTCTAGGATCGCAGATACGCAGTATTTT	CASSIDRGSRIADTQYF
TRBV5-4	-	-	TRBJ2-2	TGTGCCAGCAGCCGCGGTTCCTTGAGCGGGGAGCTGTTTTTT	CASSRGSLSGELFF
TRBV30	-	-	TRBJ2-6	TGTGCCTGGAGTCGTCCACCGGGAGGGGGCCTCTCTGGGGCCAACGTCCTGACTTTC	CAWSRPPGGGLSGANVLTF